This T cell receptor beta chain derives from a study of control samples from healthy donors and cancer patients. Produced via immunoSEQ multiplex PCR; TCRdb's table is partial and in-frame only. The table shows some 130,000 clones, with roughly 90% occurring only once. CDR1 and CDR2 from the germline V gene are LGHDT and YNNKEL (reference sequence). V was pared by 4 bases and J by 5 bases, with 14 bases between. The CDR3 loop spans 14 amino acids. The source material was blood. The clonotype originates from a young man in good health. The chain recombines TRBV3-1 (or the pseudogene TRBV3-2) with TRBJ2-5; D unresolved. This chain's CDR3 is CASSPHIVRETQYF. DNA of the CDR3: TGTGCCAGCAGCCCCCACATAGTACGGGAGACCCAGTACTTC.